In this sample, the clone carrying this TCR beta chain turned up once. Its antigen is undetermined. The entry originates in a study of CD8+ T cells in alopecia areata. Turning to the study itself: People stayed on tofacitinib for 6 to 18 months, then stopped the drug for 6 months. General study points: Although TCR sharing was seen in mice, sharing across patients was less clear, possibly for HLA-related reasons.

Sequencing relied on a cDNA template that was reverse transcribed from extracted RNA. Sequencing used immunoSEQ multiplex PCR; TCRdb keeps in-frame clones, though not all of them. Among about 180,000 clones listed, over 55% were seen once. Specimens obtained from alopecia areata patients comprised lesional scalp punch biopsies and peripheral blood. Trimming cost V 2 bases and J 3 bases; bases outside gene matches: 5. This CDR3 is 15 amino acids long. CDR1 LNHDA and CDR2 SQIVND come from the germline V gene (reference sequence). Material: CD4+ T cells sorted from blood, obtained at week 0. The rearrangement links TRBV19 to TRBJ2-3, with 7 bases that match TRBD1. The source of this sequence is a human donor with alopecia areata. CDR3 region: CASSIKAGGTDTQYF. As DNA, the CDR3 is TGTGCCAGTAGTATAAAGGCAGGGGGTACAGATACGCAGTATTTT.